This T cell receptor beta chain was recorded in a study of shared clonotypes between healthy human individuals. The CDR3 is 15 amino acids. Trimming took off 6 bases at V and 0 bases at J, with 15 bases between the two ends. Germline V gives CDR1 MNHEY, CDR2 SMNVEV (reference sequence). Libraries were prepared by immunoSEQ multiplex PCR; TCRdb keeps only in-frame clonotypes and omits some of them. The sample includes more than 2 million clones, 93% seen only once; the top ten take over 1.5%. CD45RO-negative, CCR7-selected cells formed the naive CD8 fraction, which excluded terminally differentiated effector memory CD45RA+ cells.

The receptor was isolated from a man aged 18 to 29 in good health. Some clones in this sample may be carry-over from other donors' samples. The sample taken for sequencing was naive CD8+ T cells from PBMCs. The chain employs TRBV27 and TRBJ2-7; D not certain. The CDR3, as DNA: TGTGCCAGCAGCCCCAATTCCAGAATCTCCTACGAGCAGTACTTC. The encoded protein is CASSPNSRISYEQYF.